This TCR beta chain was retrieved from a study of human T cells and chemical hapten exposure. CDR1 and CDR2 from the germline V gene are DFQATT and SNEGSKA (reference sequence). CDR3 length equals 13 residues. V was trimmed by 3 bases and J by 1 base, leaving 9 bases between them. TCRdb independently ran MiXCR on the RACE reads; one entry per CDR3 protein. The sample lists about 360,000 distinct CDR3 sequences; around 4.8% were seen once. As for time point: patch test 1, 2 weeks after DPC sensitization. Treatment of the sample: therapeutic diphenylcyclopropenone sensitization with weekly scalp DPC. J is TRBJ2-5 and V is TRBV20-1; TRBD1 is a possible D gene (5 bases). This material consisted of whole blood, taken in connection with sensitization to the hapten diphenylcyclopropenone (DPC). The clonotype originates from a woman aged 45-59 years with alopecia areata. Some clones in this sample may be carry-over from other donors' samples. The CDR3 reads CSARWQGQETQYF. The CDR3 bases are TGCAGTGCTAGGTGGCAGGGCCAAGAGACCCAGTACTTC.